This T cell receptor beta chain was profiled in a study of PD-1 blockade in mismatch repair-deficient tumors. At the level of the study: Enrolled about 2013-2017, patients had progressing, pretreated mismatch repair-deficient cancers of 12 types.

About this clone itself: No antigen is known for it.

General study results and limits: After pembrolizumab, tumor-resident clones rose rapidly, then generally contracted before radiologic responses.

Libraries were prepared by immunoSEQ multiplex PCR; TCRdb keeps only in-frame clonotypes and omits some of them. Of around 100,000 clones listed, around 80% were seen once; the top ten hold approximately 4.7%. The CDR3 loop spans 17 amino acids. Germline V gives CDR1 SEHNR, CDR2 FQNEAQ (reference sequence). V was pared by 4 bases and J by 0 bases, with 16 bases between. This TCR came from an adult with mismatch repair-deficient cancer. This material consisted of peripheral blood, taken 60 to 65 weeks after starting pembrolizumab. The chain joins TRBV7-9 to TRBJ1-3; D remains unclear. The CDR3 DNA sequence: TGTGCCAGCAGCTCCCATCTGAACATTTACTCTGGAAACACCATATATTTT. It is translated as CASSSHLNIYSGNTIYF.